This T cell receptor beta chain was sequenced during a study of human T cells and chemical hapten exposure. Study information: Patients were given diphenylcyclopropenone on the scalp weekly across the approximately 24-week study. Among samples, TCR yields varied mainly because of small differences in pooled library volume.

The time point denotes: pre-sensitization, week 0. The treatment: therapeutic diphenylcyclopropenone sensitization with weekly scalp DPC. From whole blood left unfractionated, total RNA was extracted. TCRdb re-called the RACE reads with MiXCR, one entry per CDR3 protein. The sample carries around 260,000 distinct CDR3 sequences, approximately 8.6% recorded once. Trimming removed 3 bases at V and 0 bases at J, with 12 bases between. Germline V gene data show CDR1 as SNHLY and CDR2 as FYNNEI. There are 16 residues in the CDR3. This chain connects TRBV2 to TRBJ2-1; D is unresolved. This receptor was identified in a middle-aged woman with alopecia areata. Some clones in this sample may be carry-over from other donors' samples. The source material was whole blood, sampled in connection with sensitization to the hapten diphenylcyclopropenone (DPC). The CDR3, as DNA: TGTGCCAGCAGTGACGGCTATAATCCCTCCTACAATGAGCAGTTCTTC. Translated, it gives CASSDGYNPSYNEQFF. Full variable domain (missing parts from reference TRBV2 and TRBJ2-1): EPEVTQTPSHQVTQMGQEVILRCVPISNHLYFYWYRQILGQKVEFLVSFYNNEISEKSEIFDDQFSVERPDGSNFTLKIRSTKLEDSAMYFCASSDGYNPSYNEQFFGPGTRLTVL.